This TCR beta chain stems from a study of neoadjuvant anti-PD-1 for oral cavity cancer. Overall study: Non-progressing patients received a fourth nivolumab dose near day 43, then surgery on days 50-56.

Produced via immunoSEQ multiplex PCR; TCRdb's table is partial and in-frame only. The top ten clones hold 3% to 3.5% of a sample with about 81,000 clones, roughly four fifths of them seen once. CDR1 is SGHRS, CDR2 YFSETQ, per germline. The CDR3 has 14 amino acids. After removal of 3 bases from V and 3 bases from J, the junction contained 6 bases not matched to a gene. This clonotype was sampled from a person aged 35-80 years with oral cavity squamous cell carcinoma. This sample comprised PBMCs, obtained before nivolumab (anti-PD-1) treatment. The chain joins TRBV5-1 to TRBJ2-7; 7 bases line up with TRBD1. The CDR3 spells CASSSGTAFYEQYF. Written as DNA, the CDR3 is TGCGCCAGCAGCTCCGGGACAGCGTTCTACGAGCAGTACTTC.